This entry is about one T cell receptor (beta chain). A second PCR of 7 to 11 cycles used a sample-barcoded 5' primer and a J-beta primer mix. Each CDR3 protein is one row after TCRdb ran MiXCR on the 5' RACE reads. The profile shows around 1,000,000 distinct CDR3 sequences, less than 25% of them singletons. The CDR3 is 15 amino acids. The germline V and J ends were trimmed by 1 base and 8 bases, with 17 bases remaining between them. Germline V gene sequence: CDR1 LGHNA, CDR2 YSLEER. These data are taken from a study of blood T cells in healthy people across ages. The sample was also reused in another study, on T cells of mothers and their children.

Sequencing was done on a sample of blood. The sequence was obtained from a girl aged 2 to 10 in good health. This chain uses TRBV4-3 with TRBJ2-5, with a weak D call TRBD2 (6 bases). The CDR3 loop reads CASSQAGGPASTQYF. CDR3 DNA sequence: TGCGCCAGCAGCCAAGCCGGGGGTCCAGCAAGCACCCAGTACTTC.